The TCR beta chain under discussion was sequenced for a study of control samples from healthy donors and cancer patients. Trimming stripped 3 bases from V and 8 bases from J, with 16 bases between. Germline assignment: CDR1 PRHDT and CDR2 FYEKMQ (reference sequence). This CDR3 is 14 amino acids long. The data were produced by immunoSEQ multiplex PCR, yet TCRdb's version contains in-frame clones alone and is incomplete. The table includes about 89,000 clones, roughly 86% detected once. The V call is TRBV13, the J call TRBJ1-1, with D possibly TRBD1 on 5 matching bases. This clonotype was sampled from a man aged 25-45 years in good health. The source material was blood. The CDR3 loop is CASSFSYRTSEAFF. The CDR3 nucleotides read TGTGCCAGCAGCTTCTCTTATCGGACATCAGAAGCTTTCTTT.